This T cell receptor (beta chain) emerged from a study of graft-versus-host responses after intestinal transplantation. Overall study context: Recipients had multivisceral, liver-intestinal, or isolated intestinal transplants. The whole recipient group had anti-thymocyte globulin induction followed by tacrolimus and steroids for around three years. Study-level results: Early post-transplant HvG declines showed an association with peak circulating GvH clone levels. GvH clones were identified in recipient marrow, with some first appearing in ileum or blood.

Of note for this clone: Its antigen remains unidentified.

Germline V gene sequence: CDR1 SGHVS, CDR2 FNYEAQ. The CDR3 is 15 amino acids. The V gene end was trimmed by 5 bases and the J gene end by 5 bases; junction bases not matched to a gene: 9. Generated by immunoSEQ multiplex PCR, the TCRdb table keeps only in-frame clones and is missing some. The repertoire has 73,000 or so clones, roughly 90% of them found once; the top ten carry 3.5% to 5%. This TCR came from a human donor who was the organ donor for an intestinal transplant. V and J are TRBV7-6 and TRBJ2-3, with TRBD2 identical over 8 bases. Sample: unstimulated CD8+ T cells sorted from spleen or lymph node cells, taken before transplant. The CDR3: CASSEIGGAGDTQYF. Written as DNA, the CDR3 is TGTGCCAGCAGCGAAATCGGGGGGGCCGGAGATACGCAGTATTTT.